This entry lists 25 T cell receptor beta chains sequenced from one sample in a study of blood T cells in healthy people across ages. A second about 7 to 12 cycle PCR used barcoded and J-beta primers. In TCRdb, the 5' RACE reads were re-called with MiXCR into one record per CDR3 protein. Of roughly 730,000 distinct CDR3 sequences in the sample, 56% were seen once. Input material: blood. The source of these receptors is a man aged 35 to 55 in good health.

The chain has TRBV14 and TRBJ2-5; maybe TRBD1 (6 bases). In germline, CDR1 is SGHDN, CDR2 FVKESK. CDR3 size: 15 residues. Trimming shortened V by 4 bases and J by 1 base, and 13 bases separated the two germline ends. CDR3 sequence: CASSRPGHTQETQYF. CDR3 sequence (DNA): TGTGCCAGCAGCCGGCCGGGACACACCCAAGAGACCCAGTACTTC.

The chain employs TRBV30 and TRBJ2-5; 14 bases line up with TRBD2. Germline V gene sequence: CDR1 GTSNPN, CDR2 SVGIG (reference sequence). The length of the CDR3 is 16 residues. Trimming cost V 2 bases and J 9 bases; bases outside gene matches: 11. The CDR3 sequence is CAWSSGLAGVTGAQYF. CDR3 nucleotides: TGTGCCTGGAGTTCGGGACTAGCGGGGGTCACTGGGGCCCAGTACTTC.

The rearrangement links TRBV4-3 to TRBJ2-1; D is undetermined. V dropped 3 bases and J dropped 7 bases, with 10 bases sitting between them. The CDR3 loop spans 13 amino acids. Germline CDR1 reads LGHNA; CDR2 reads YSLEER. CDR3: CASSHEDGNEQFF. DNA for the CDR3: TGCGCCAGCAGCCATGAGGACGGTAATGAGCAGTTCTTC.

The V call is TRBV6-2 or TRBV6-3, the J call TRBJ1-1; 7 bases agree with TRBD1. Trimming removed 10 bases from V and 10 bases from J; junction bases left unmatched: 18. Germline CDR1 MNHEY, CDR2 SVGEGT. This CDR3 is 14 amino acids long. The CDR3 loop is CAIATGTDEQRAFF. In nucleotides, the CDR3 is TGTGCCATCGCGACCGGGACAGACGAACAGCGAGCTTTCTTT.

V usage is TRBV5-1 and J usage is TRBJ2-1; 10 bases are a match to TRBD2. Germline V gene sequence: CDR1 SGHRS, CDR2 YFSETQ. V lost 4 bases, J lost 7 bases, and 14 bases stayed unmatched. CDR3 size: 17 residues. In nucleotides, the CDR3 is TGCGCCAGCAGCCGTGGTAGCGGGGGGTCTACGGGGAATGAGCAGTTCTTC. This gives the protein CASSRGSGGSTGNEQFF.

The rearrangement uses TRBV7-8 and TRBJ2-7, with D hard to call. Germline-derived CDR1 and CDR2 are SGHVS and FQNEAQ. The CDR3 runs 13 residues. Between the trimmed V and J ends, which lost 1 base and 5 bases, there was a span of 9 bases. CDR3 sequence (DNA): TGTGCCAGCAGCTTAGAATCAGGCCACGAGCAGTACTTC. As protein: CASSLESGHEQYF.

The chain has TRBV7-9 and TRBJ1-6, with D unresolved. The CDR3 has 11 amino acids. V was cut by 0 bases and J by 13 bases, with 4 bases left in between. Germline loops: CDR1 SEHNR, CDR2 FQNEAQ (reference sequence). Here the CDR3 DNA reads TGTGCCAGCAGCTTAGCCCTTCCCCTCCACTTT. Amino acid sequence: CASSLALPLHF.

The CDR3 spells CASSVTSGRKETQYF. The CDR3 nucleotides read TGTGCCAGCAGCGTAACTAGCGGGAGAAAAGAGACCCAGTACTTC. V usage is TRBV9 and J usage is TRBJ2-5; 11 nucleotides align to TRBD2. The CDR3 length is 15 residues. CDR1 and CDR2 from the germline V gene are SGDLS and YYNGEE. Unmatched junction bases numbered 2, after V lost 1 base and J lost 3 bases.

The gene calls are TRBV7-2 and TRBJ2-2; 9 bases match TRBD1. Germline V gene data show CDR1 as SGHTA and CDR2 as FQGNSA. The V segment lost 3 bases and the J segment 4 bases; nucleotides outside the gene matches: 12. This CDR3 comprises 18 residues. CDR3: CASSFRGQGGVGTGELFF. The DNA for the CDR3 is TGTGCCAGCAGCTTCAGGGGACAGGGAGGGGTGGGCACCGGGGAGCTGTTTTTT.

This clonotype was observed once. This chain links TRBV7-2 with TRBJ1-1; 7 bases fit TRBD1. This CDR3 contains 15 residues. The V and J ends lost 5 bases and 4 bases, in that order; junction bases with no gene match: 10. Per germline, CDR1 SGHTA and CDR2 FQGNSA. CDR3 sequence reads: CASSPRRTGATEAFF. The CDR3 DNA reads TGTGCCAGCAGCCCCCGAAGAACAGGGGCCACTGAAGCTTTCTTT.

In its sample, this clonotype was seen many times. V usage is TRBV7-2 and J usage is TRBJ2-7, with D perhaps TRBD2 (6 bases). The CDR3 sequence is 14 residues long. The V gene lost 5 bases and the J gene lost 6 bases, with 17 bases spanning the gap. Germline V gene data show CDR1 as SGHTA and CDR2 as FQGNSA. The CDR3 coding sequence is TGTGCCAGCAGCGTTGGGGGATCGGGGGTCGAGCAGTACTTC. Amino acid sequence: CASSVGGSGVEQYF.

This chain links TRBV19 with TRBJ2-3, with 12 bases that match TRBD1. The V gene end was trimmed by 6 bases and the J gene end by 4 bases; junction bases not matched to a gene: 8. CDR1 and CDR2 (germline): LNHDA, SQIVND (reference sequence). The CDR3 extends over 16 amino acids. This chain's CDR3 is CASSTSGDRGPDTQYF. Written as DNA, the CDR3 is TGTGCCAGTAGCACCTCCGGGGACAGGGGGCCAGATACGCAGTATTTT.

This clonotype has a single count. The V and J genes are TRBV28 and TRBJ2-5; TRBD1 aligns across 7 bases. V shed 7 bases and J 5 bases; nucleotides not matched to a gene: 10. The V gene's germline CDR1 is MDHEN and CDR2 SYDVKM. The CDR3 contains 14 residues. In DNA, the CDR3 is TGTGCCAGCACCCCCGGACAGGCGAGGGAGACCCAGTACTTC. It codes for CASTPGQARETQYF.

This clonotype has more than one count but fewer than ten. The rearrangement links TRBV6-1 to TRBJ2-3, with TRBD2 matching 14 bases. The CDR3 is made up of 15 amino acids. V shed 6 bases and J 4 bases; nucleotides not matched to a gene: 3. The germline gives CDR1 MNHNS, CDR2 SASEGT. The CDR3 protein is CASRWTSGGSDTQYF. Written as DNA, the CDR3 is TGTGCCAGCAGGTGGACTAGCGGGGGGTCAGATACGCAGTATTTT.

The chain combines TRBV20-1 with TRBJ2-5; maybe TRBD2 (5 bases). The CDR3 contains 16 residues. Germline CDR1 and CDR2: DFQATT and SNEGSKA (reference sequence). V shed 3 bases and J shed 2 bases, with 19 bases lying between them. CDR3 residues: CSASRVGGGQQETQYF. CDR3 DNA sequence: TGCAGTGCTAGCCGAGTTGGCGGCGGGCAACAAGAGACCCAGTACTTC.

This clonotype was counted only a few times. This chain connects TRBV4-3 to TRBJ2-7, with 11 bases lining up with TRBD1. There are 15 residues in the CDR3. V was clipped by 4 bases and J by 3 bases; unmatched bases: 5. Germline V CDR1 and CDR2: LGHNA, YSLEER. CDR3 nucleotides: TGCGCCAGCAGCCGGAGGACAGGGGGCCTCTACGAGCAGTACTTC. It specifies CASSRRTGGLYEQYF.

CDR3 DNA: TGCAGCGTTGAAGATATCGGACAGGGCCCCGGGGAGCTGTTTTTT. It codes for CSVEDIGQGPGELFF. The chain is built from TRBV29-1 and TRBJ2-2; 8 bases fit TRBD1. CDR1 is SQVTM, CDR2 ANQGSEA, per germline. Trimming cost V 0 bases and J 6 bases; bases outside gene matches: 6. The CDR3 runs to 15 residues.

This chain joins TRBV5-1 and TRBJ2-7, with no clear D. Trimming stripped 4 bases from V and 0 bases from J, with 14 bases between. The germline gives CDR1 SGHRS, CDR2 YFSETQ. The CDR3 loop spans 15 amino acids. DNA of the CDR3: TGCGCCAGCAGCCCCCAGCCCGGCAACTCCTACGAGCAGTACTTC. It is translated as CASSPQPGNSYEQYF.

The genes are TRBV4-2 and TRBJ1-5; tentatively, D is TRBD1 (5 bases). The germline V and J ends were trimmed by 1 base and 2 bases, with 12 bases remaining between them. The CDR3 totals 16 residues. In germline, CDR1 is LGHNA, CDR2 YNFKEQ. As DNA, the CDR3 is TGTGCCAGCAGCCAAGGAACGGGGCTCGGCAATCAGCCCCAGCATTTT. Protein: CASSQGTGLGNQPQHF.

V and J are TRBV4-1 and TRBJ2-1; D is undetermined. Trimming removed 5 bases at V and 6 bases at J, with 11 bases between. Germline values: CDR1 MGHRA, CDR2 YSYEKL. The CDR3 length is 13 residues. CDR3 in amino acids: CASSAPGPNEQFF. The CDR3 coding sequence is TGCGCCAGCAGCGCCCCGGGCCCCAATGAGCAGTTCTTC.

The J gene is TRBJ2-3, the V gene TRBV20-1; D is perhaps TRBD2 (6 bases). Germline V gene data show CDR1 as DFQATT and CDR2 as SNEGSKA (reference sequence). The CDR3 length is 14 residues. V dropped 3 bases and J dropped 2 bases, with 12 bases sitting between them. DNA of the CDR3: TGCAGTGCTAGTGACGGGGGATCCACAGATACGCAGTATTTT. As protein: CSASDGGSTDTQYF.

The chain recombines TRBV29-1 with TRBJ2-1, with TRBD1 matching 7 bases. V lost 7 bases, J lost 4 bases, and 4 bases stayed unmatched. CDR1 SQVTM and CDR2 ANQGSEA come from the germline V gene. The CDR3 consists of 12 residues. This chain's CDR3 is CSDRGFYNEQFF. The CDR3 DNA sequence: TGCAGCGACAGGGGTTTTTACAATGAGCAGTTCTTC.

The chain links TRBV21-1 to TRBJ1-4; TRBD1 is the table's D call and was not checked against the DNA. TRBV21-1 is labeled a pseudogene. The CDR3 consists of 16 residues. CDR3 residues: CASSKEGRERDEKLFF. The CDR3 DNA reads as TGTGCCAGCAGCAAAGAGGGCAGGGAACGGGATGAAAAACTGTTTTTT.

The chain recombines TRBV14 with TRBJ1-2; D remains unclear. This CDR3 region has 14 residues. Trimming stripped 3 bases from V and 4 bases from J, with 12 bases between. Per germline, CDR1 SGHDN and CDR2 FVKESK. CDR3 in DNA: TGTGCCAGCAGCCACGATAGGGCGGCCTATGGCTACACCTTC. Translated, it gives CASSHDRAAYGYTF.

The chain combines TRBV20-1 with TRBJ1-6; no clear D. The length of the CDR3 is 14 residues. Trimming cost V 3 bases and J 5 bases, with 11 bases left between them. In germline, CDR1 is DFQATT, CDR2 SNEGSKA (reference sequence). The CDR3 sequence: CSASIGQDNSPLHF. In nucleotides, the CDR3 is TGCAGTGCTAGCATTGGGCAGGATAATTCACCCCTCCACTTT.